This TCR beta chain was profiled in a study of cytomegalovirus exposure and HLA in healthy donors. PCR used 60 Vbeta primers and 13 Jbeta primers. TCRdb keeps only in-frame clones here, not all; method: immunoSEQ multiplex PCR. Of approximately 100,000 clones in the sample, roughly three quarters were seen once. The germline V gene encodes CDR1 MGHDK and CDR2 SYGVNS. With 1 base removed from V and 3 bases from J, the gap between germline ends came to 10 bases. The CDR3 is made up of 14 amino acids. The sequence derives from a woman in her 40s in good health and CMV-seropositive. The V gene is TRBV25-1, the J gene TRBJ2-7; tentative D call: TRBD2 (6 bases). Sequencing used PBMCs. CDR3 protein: CASSESAGRYEQYF. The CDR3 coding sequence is TGTGCCAGCAGTGAATCAGCGGGCCGCTACGAGCAGTACTTC.